Here is one T cell receptor (beta chain) with its context. The germline gives CDR1 KGHSH, CDR2 LQKENI. This CDR3 region has 15 residues. The V gene lost 1 base and the J gene lost 5 bases, with 13 bases spanning the gap. This record belongs to a study of OX40 agonist ivuxolimab in advanced cancers. Assay used: immunoSEQ multiplex PCR; TCRdb lists only in-frame clones, some missing. The repertoire holds approximately 50,000 clones, with approximately 83% as singletons. The source is an adult with an advanced solid tumor such as melanoma, head and neck, liver or kidney cancer. The rearrangement joins TRBV18 to TRBJ2-3; a weak D match, TRBD2 (7 bases). The material was CD4+ or CD8+ T cells sorted from blood, obtained in a trial of the OX40 agonist ivuxolimab. CDR3 sequence reads: CASSPRGGAQDTQYF. The CDR3 coding sequence is TGTGCCAGCTCACCACGTGGGGGGGCCCAAGATACGCAGTATTTT.